The clone carrying this T cell receptor beta chain was seen once. The source of the sample is a study of blood T cell repertoires in COVID-19. Repertoires were generated with immunoSEQ multiplex PCR, while TCRdb's copy carries only in-frame clones and drops some. The sample contains 150,000 to 200,000 clones, 86% of which appear only once. Per germline, CDR1 LNHDA and CDR2 SQIVND (reference sequence). Trimming removed 3 bases from V and 11 bases from J, with 22 bases in between. The CDR3 is 15 residues long. The rearrangement uses TRBV19 and TRBJ1-1; TRBD1 is a possible D gene (6 bases). What was sequenced was peripheral blood. The TCR comes from a man between 65 and 80 years old with acute or convalescent COVID-19. The CDR3 spells CASSIPRLQGPVAFF. Here the CDR3 DNA reads TGTGCCAGTAGTATCCCCCGGCTACAGGGACCGGTGGCTTTCTTT.